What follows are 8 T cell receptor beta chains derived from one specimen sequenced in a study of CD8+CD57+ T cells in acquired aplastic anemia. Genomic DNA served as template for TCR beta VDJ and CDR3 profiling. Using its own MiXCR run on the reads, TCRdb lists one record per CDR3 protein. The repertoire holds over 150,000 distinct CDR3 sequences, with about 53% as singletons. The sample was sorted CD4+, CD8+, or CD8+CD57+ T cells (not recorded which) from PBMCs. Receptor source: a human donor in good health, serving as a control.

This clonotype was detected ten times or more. For the CDR3, the DNA is TGCGCCAGCAGCCAAGCGGTCGGATCCTACGAGCAGTACTTC. It is translated as CASSQAVGSYEQYF. The chain recombines TRBV4-1 with TRBJ2-7; D uncertain. Germline V gene data show CDR1 as MGHRA and CDR2 as YSYEKL. Trimming cost V 1 base and J 1 base, with 8 bases left between them. The CDR3 runs 14 residues.

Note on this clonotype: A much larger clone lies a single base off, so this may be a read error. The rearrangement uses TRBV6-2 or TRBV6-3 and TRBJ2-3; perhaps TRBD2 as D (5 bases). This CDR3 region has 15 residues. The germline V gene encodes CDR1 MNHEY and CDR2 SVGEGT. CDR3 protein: CASSYSPSYIDMQYF. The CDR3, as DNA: TGTGCCAGCAGTTACTCGCCTAGCTACATCGATATGCAGTATTTT.

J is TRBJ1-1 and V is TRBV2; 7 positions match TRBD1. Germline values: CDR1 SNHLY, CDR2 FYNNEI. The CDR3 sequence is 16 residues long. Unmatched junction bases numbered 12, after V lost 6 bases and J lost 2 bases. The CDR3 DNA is TGTGCCAGCAGCCTCTCCGCGACAGGGTACAACACTGAAGCTTTCTTT. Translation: CASSLSATGYNTEAFF. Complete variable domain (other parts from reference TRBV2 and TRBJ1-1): EPEVTQTPSHQVTQMGQEVILRCVPISNHLYFYWYRQILGQKVEFLVSFYNNEISEKSEIFDDQFSVERPDGSNFTLKIRSTKLEDSAMYFCASSLSATGYNTEAFFGQGTRLTVV.

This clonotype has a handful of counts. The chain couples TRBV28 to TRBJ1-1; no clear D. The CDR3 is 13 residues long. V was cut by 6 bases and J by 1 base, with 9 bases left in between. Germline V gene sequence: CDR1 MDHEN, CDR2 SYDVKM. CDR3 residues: CASRRTSNTEAFF. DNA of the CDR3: TGTGCCAGCAGGAGAACTTCGAACACTGAAGCTTTCTTT.

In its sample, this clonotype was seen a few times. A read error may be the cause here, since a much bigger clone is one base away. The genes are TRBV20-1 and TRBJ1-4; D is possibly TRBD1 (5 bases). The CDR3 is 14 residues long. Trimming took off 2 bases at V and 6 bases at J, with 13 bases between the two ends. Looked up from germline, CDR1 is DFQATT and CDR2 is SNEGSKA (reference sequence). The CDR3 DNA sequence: TGCAGTGCTAGATCCGCAGGGAGCTATGAAAAACTGTTTTTT. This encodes CSARSAGSYEKLFF.

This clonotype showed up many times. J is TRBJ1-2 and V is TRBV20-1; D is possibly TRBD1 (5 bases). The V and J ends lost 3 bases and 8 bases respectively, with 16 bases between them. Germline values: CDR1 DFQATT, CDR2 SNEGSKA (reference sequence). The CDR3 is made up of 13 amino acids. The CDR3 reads CSARGGRGEGYTF. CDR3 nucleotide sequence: TGCAGTGCTAGGGGGGGTCGGGGGGAAGGCTACACCTTC.

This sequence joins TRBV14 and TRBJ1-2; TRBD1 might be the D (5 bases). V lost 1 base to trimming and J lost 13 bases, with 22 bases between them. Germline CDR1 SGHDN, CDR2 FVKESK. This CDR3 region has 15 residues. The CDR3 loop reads CASSQAGEIGIACTF. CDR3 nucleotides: TGTGCCAGCAGCCAAGCGGGGGAAATTGGGATTGCGTGCACCTTC.

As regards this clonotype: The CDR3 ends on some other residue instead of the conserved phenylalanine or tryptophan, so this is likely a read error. The CDR3 DNA reads TGTGCCAGCAGCGGACAGGGGAGCAATCAACCCCAGCATGTT. Amino acid sequence: CASSGQGSNQPQHV. V and J are TRBV12-3 or TRBV12-4 and TRBJ1-5, with 9 bases fitting TRBD1. This CDR3 comprises 14 residues.